Shown below are 20 T cell receptor beta chains from a single sample sequenced in a study of molecular identifiers for immune sequencing clone quantification. Each CDR3 protein gets one entry after TCRdb re-called the PCR reads with MiXCR. The sample has some 680,000 distinct CDR3 sequences; around 25% are singletons. Material for sequencing was naive CD8+ T cells from blood, with Jurkat cell RNA spiked in. Subset noted: FACS-sorted CD8+CD4-CCR7+CD45RA+ naive T cells. All receptors derive from a human donor in good health. Some libraries in this study had Jurkat cell RNA spiked in.

The CDR3 loop is CASSIRGGSYNEQFF. The CDR3 nucleotides are TGTGCCAGTAGTATTAGAGGAGGAAGCTACAATGAGCAGTTCTTC. This chain uses TRBV19 with TRBJ2-1; tentatively, D is TRBD2 (5 bases). Germline V CDR1 and CDR2: LNHDA, SQIVND (reference sequence). The CDR3 contains 15 residues. Trimming removed 3 bases from V and 3 bases from J, with 12 bases in between.

This clonotype was seen ten or more times. This rearrangement joins TRBV20-1 to TRBJ2-7; 8 bases agree with TRBD1. The germline V gene encodes CDR1 DFQATT and CDR2 SNEGSKA (reference sequence). V lost 0 bases to trimming and J lost 3 bases; unmatched junction nucleotides: 7. This CDR3 contains 15 residues. The CDR3 DNA reads TGCAGTGCTAGAGACCAGACAGGGGCCCTCTACGAGCAGTACTTC. Translated, it gives CSARDQTGALYEQYF.

Concerning this clonotype: At one boundary the junction diverges from the germline segment, which might be a read error. V is TRBV4-1 and J is TRBJ1-1; D is undetermined. The CDR3 contains 15 residues. The germline V gene encodes CDR1 MGHRA and CDR2 YSYEKL. The CDR3 DNA reads as TGCGCCAGCAGCCAGGTACCAGCGGGAACAACTGAATCTTTCTTT. Its translation: CASSQVPAGTTESFF.

This clonotype has a handful of counts. The chain carries TRBV27 and TRBJ1-3; 7 bases agree with TRBD1. With V trimmed by 5 bases and J by 0 bases, 13 bases remained unmatched. The germline V gene encodes CDR1 MNHEY and CDR2 SMNVEV (reference sequence). The CDR3 has 18 amino acids. The CDR3 DNA is TGTGCCAGCAGTGAATCCCGGGACAGCCTCTTCTCTGGAAACACCATATATTTT. Translation: CASSESRDSLFSGNTIYF.

With respect to this clonotype: A read error may produce the germline difference seen at one junction end. The J gene is TRBJ2-7, the V gene TRBV9; the match to TRBD1 covers 8 bases. CDR1 is SGDLS, CDR2 YYNGEE, per germline. The CDR3 length is 14 residues. In nucleotides, the CDR3 is TGTGCCAGCAGCCAAGGGACAGGACTCTACGGGCAGTACTTC. Protein product: CASSQGTGLYGQYF.

Details on this clonotype: A junction end diverges from the germline sequence, so it may reflect a read error. The chain has TRBV4-1 and TRBJ2-7; the D is unclear. This CDR3 has 14 amino acids. Germline values: CDR1 MGHRA, CDR2 YSYEKL. The CDR3 protein is CANSQKHSSNAPYF. For the CDR3, the DNA is TGCGCCAACAGCCAAAAGCACAGCTCCAACGCGCCGTACTTC.

The chain is built from TRBV5-1 and TRBJ2-6; 7 bases agree with TRBD1. Germline trimming cut 0 bases from V and 2 bases from J; bases unmatched to any gene: 8. The CDR3 runs to 18 residues. The V gene's germline CDR1 is SGHRS and CDR2 YFSETQ. In nucleotides, the CDR3 is TGCGCCAGCAGCTTGGAGAAGACAGGGAAAACTGGGGCCAACGTCCTGACTTTC. Its translation is CASSLEKTGKTGANVLTF.

This clonotype was picked up a small number of times. The chain couples TRBV20-1 to TRBJ2-3; tentative D call: TRBD2 (6 bases). V lost 0 bases and J lost 3, with 19 bases in between. The CDR3 is 17 amino acids. Germline V lookup: CDR1 DFQATT, CDR2 SNEGSKA (reference sequence). The CDR3 DNA reads as TGCAGTGCTAGAGATTTCGGGCTTGGGGGGACTACAGATACGCAGTATTTT. Residues: CSARDFGLGGTTDTQYF.

This clonotype was found a few times. This chain joins TRBV28 and TRBJ2-1, with TRBD2 identical over 12 bases. The V gene's germline CDR1 is MDHEN and CDR2 SYDVKM. The V segment lost 6 bases and the J segment 6 bases; nucleotides outside the gene matches: 18. CDR3 length equals 19 residues. CDR3 in DNA: TGTGCCAGCAGCCCAGCTGAGACGCTAGCGGGAGGGTCGGGCAATGAGCAGTTCTTC. It is translated as CASSPAETLAGGSGNEQFF.

In the case of this clonotype: Being one base from a much bigger clone, this may be a read error. The chain has TRBV6-5 and TRBJ2-7; D remains ambiguous. Germline loops: CDR1 MNHEY, CDR2 SVGAGI. This CDR3 comprises 12 residues. The CDR3 sequence is CASSPTLHERYF. In DNA, the CDR3 is TGTGCCAGCAGTCCTACCTTACACGAGCGGTACTTC.

The chain joins TRBV6-5 to TRBJ2-3; TRBD2 agrees at 15 bases. The germline CDR1 and CDR2 sequences are MNHEY and SVGAGI. Germline trimming cut 0 bases from V and 2 bases from J; bases unmatched to any gene: 3. The CDR3 is 18 residues long. The CDR3 spells CASSYSGTSGGTTDTQYF. CDR3 sequence (DNA): TGTGCCAGCAGTTACTCTGGGACTAGCGGGGGGACCACAGATACGCAGTATTTT.

The chain recombines TRBV4-3 with TRBJ1-4, with D possibly TRBD1 on 6 matching bases. This CDR3 comprises 15 residues. Germline assignment: CDR1 LGHNA and CDR2 YSLEER. The V end was cut by 1 base, the J end by 3 bases, with 9 bases between. The CDR3: CASSQAGTSNEKLFF. In nucleotides, the CDR3 is TGCGCCAGCAGCCAAGCCGGGACATCTAATGAAAAACTGTTTTTT.

This chain links TRBV28 with TRBJ1-5; the match to TRBD1 covers 10 bases. Germline CDR1 reads MDHEN; CDR2 reads SYDVKM. There are 16 residues in the CDR3. V shed 7 bases and J 2 bases; nucleotides not matched to a gene: 8. CDR3 residues: CASTETGTGGNQPQHF. The CDR3 DNA reads as TGTGCCAGCACGGAAACCGGGACAGGGGGCAATCAGCCCCAGCATTTT.

The CDR3 DNA is TGTGCCAGCTCACCAATGGACAGGAACACTGAAGCTTTCTTT. Translating it yields CASSPMDRNTEAFF. This chain uses TRBV18 with TRBJ1-1; D possibly corresponds to TRBD1 (6 bases). This CDR3 has 14 residues. Per germline, CDR1 KGHSH and CDR2 LQKENI. The ends were cut back, 2 bases at V and 1 base at J, with 8 bases in the middle.

V usage is TRBV7-9 and J usage is TRBJ2-7, with 9 bases lining up with TRBD1. V was pared by 6 bases and J by 2 bases, with 8 bases of the junction left unmatched. This CDR3 contains 15 residues. Per the germline V gene, CDR1 is SEHNR and CDR2 is FQNEAQ (reference sequence). The CDR3 DNA sequence: TGTGCCAGCAGTAACTGGGACAGGGCCCCCTACGAGCAGTACTTC. This gives the protein CASSNWDRAPYEQYF. Variable domain in full (rest from reference TRBV7-9 and TRBJ2-7): DTGVSQNPRHKITKRGQNVTFRCDPISEHNRLYWYRQTLGQGPEFLTYFQNEAQLEKSRLLSDRFSAERPKGSFSTLEIQRTEQGDSAMYLCASSNWDRAPYEQYFGPGTRLTVT.

The genes are TRBV10-3 and TRBJ2-1; no definite D call. V lost 0 bases to trimming and J lost 8 bases, with 11 bases between them. The germline CDR1 and CDR2 sequences are ENHRY and SYGVKD. The CDR3 runs to 14 residues. The CDR3 DNA sequence: TGTGCCATCAGTGAGTCGAAGGCAGTCGATGAGCAGTTCTTC. Protein product: CAISESKAVDEQFF.

The chain links TRBV20-1 to TRBJ1-2; 7 nucleotides align to TRBD1. The germline V gene has CDR1 DFQATT and CDR2 SNEGSKA (reference sequence). V shed 6 bases and J 2 bases; nucleotides not matched to a gene: 12. This CDR3 has 15 residues. The CDR3 coding sequence is TGCAGTGCCCGGTCGACAACAGGGGAGAACTATGGCTACACCTTC. Translated: CSARSTTGENYGYTF.

The rearrangement uses TRBV4-3 and TRBJ2-2, with 7 nucleotides matching TRBD1. Germline lookup yields CDR1 LGHNA and CDR2 YSLEER. The CDR3 runs to 17 residues. The V segment lost 2 bases and the J segment 1 base; nucleotides outside the gene matches: 7. The CDR3 protein is CASSQFTGTENTGELFF. The CDR3 DNA reads TGCGCCAGCAGCCAATTTACCGGGACAGAGAACACCGGGGAGCTGTTTTTT.

Points on this clonotype: This clone may be a read error of a much larger clone one base away. The V and J genes are TRBV7-2 and TRBJ1-5; D is uncertain. CDR1 is SGHTA, CDR2 FQGNSA, per germline. The length of the CDR3 is 14 residues. Deletions cut 5 bases from V and 1 base from J, with 9 bases between. Here the CDR3 DNA reads TGTGCCAGCAGCGAACACCGGAGCAATCAGCCCCAGCATTTT. Its protein is CASSEHRSNQPQHF.

The sample holds one count of this clonotype. A single base separates this from a much larger clone, so it may be a read error. This chain links TRBV20-1 with TRBJ2-2; 9 positions agree with TRBD2. Per germline, CDR1 DFQATT and CDR2 SNEGSKA (reference sequence). Unmatched junction bases numbered 6, after V lost 0 bases and J lost 7 bases. The CDR3 consists of 15 residues. The chain's CDR3 is CSARDLGREGGELFF. The CDR3 nucleotides read TGCAGTGCTAGAGATCTGGGGCGGGAGGGCGGGGAGCTGTTTTTT.